This T cell receptor beta chain was sequenced for a study of OX40 agonist ivuxolimab in advanced cancers. About the research overall: Recorded diagnoses for dose-escalation patients were hepatocellular carcinoma, melanoma, renal cell or head and neck cancer. From roughly 20 to 85 years was the age range, with a mean of approximately 63 years, and 70% to 85% were male.

General study findings and limits: CD4+ and CD8+ blood T cells expanded clonally by week 6 at 0.1 to 3.0 mg/kg.

This CDR3 has 16 residues. Germline lookup yields CDR1 SEHNR and CDR2 FQNEAQ (reference sequence). V shed 6 bases and J shed 3 bases, with 20 bases lying between them. Concerning this clone: What it binds is unknown. The sample holds other DNA sequences that translate to the same CDR3.

Sequencing was performed with immunoSEQ multiplex PCR; in TCRdb, only in-frame clones are kept and a portion is missing. Seen here are more than 15,000 clones, about 88% observed once, and the top ten hold roughly 23%. This TCR derives from an adult with an advanced solid tumor such as melanoma, head and neck, liver or kidney cancer. Sample: CD4+ or CD8+ T cells sorted from blood, taken in a trial of the OX40 agonist ivuxolimab. The chain has TRBV7-9 and TRBJ1-2; maybe TRBD1 (6 bases). CDR3 region: CASRKSGGPAYYGYTF. Written as DNA, the CDR3 is TGTGCCAGCAGAAAAAGTGGGGGGCCCGCTTACTATGGCTACACCTTC.